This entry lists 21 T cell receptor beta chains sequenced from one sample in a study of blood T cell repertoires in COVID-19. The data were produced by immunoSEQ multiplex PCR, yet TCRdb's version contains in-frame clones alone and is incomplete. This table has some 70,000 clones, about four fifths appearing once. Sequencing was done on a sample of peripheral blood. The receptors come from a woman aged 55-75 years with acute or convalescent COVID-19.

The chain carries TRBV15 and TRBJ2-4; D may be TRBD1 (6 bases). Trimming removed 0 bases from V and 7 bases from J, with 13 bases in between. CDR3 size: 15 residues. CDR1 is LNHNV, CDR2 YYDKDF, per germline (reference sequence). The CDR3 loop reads CATSRDTGSRNIQYF. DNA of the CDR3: TGTGCCACCAGCAGAGATACAGGGTCAAGGAACATTCAGTACTTC.

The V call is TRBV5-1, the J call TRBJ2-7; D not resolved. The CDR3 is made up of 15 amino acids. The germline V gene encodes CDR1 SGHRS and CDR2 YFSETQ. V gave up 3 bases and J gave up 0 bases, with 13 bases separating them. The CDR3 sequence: CASSSNPASSYEQYF. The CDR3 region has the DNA TGCGCCAGCAGCTCCAACCCCGCTAGCTCCTACGAGCAGTACTTC.

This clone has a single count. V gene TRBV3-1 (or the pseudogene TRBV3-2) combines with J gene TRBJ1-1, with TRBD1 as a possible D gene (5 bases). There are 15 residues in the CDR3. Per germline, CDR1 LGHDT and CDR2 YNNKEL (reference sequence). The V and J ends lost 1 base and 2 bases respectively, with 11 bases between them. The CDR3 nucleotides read TGTGCCAGCAGCCAAGGCGGGGGAGACAACACTGAAGCTTTCTTT. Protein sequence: CASSQGGGDNTEAFF.

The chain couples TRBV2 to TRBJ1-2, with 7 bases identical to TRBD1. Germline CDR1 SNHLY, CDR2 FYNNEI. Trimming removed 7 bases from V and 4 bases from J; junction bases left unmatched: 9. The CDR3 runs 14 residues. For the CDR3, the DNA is TGTGCCAGCATCCAGGGGGAAATCGGCTATGGCTACACCTTC. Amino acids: CASIQGEIGYGYTF.

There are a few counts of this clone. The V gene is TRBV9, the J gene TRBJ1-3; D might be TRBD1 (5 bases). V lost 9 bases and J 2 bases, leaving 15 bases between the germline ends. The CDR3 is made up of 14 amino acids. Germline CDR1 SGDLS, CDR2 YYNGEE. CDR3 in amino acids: CATARAAAGNTIYF. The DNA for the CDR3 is TGTGCCACTGCCAGGGCTGCAGCTGGAAACACCATATATTTT. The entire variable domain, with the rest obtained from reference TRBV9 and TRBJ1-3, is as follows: DSGVTQTPKHLITATGQRVTLRCSPRSGDLSVYWYQQSLDQGLQFLIQYYNGEERAKGNILERFSAQQFPDLHSELNLSSLELGDSALYFCATARAAAGNTIYFGEGSWLTVV.

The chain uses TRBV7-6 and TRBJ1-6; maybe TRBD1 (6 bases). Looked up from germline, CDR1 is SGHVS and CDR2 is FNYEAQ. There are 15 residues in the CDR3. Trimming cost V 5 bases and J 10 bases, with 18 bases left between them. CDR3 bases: TGTGCCAGCAGCCTAACAGGGCAAGTGGCCTCACCCCTCCACTTT. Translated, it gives CASSLTGQVASPLHF.

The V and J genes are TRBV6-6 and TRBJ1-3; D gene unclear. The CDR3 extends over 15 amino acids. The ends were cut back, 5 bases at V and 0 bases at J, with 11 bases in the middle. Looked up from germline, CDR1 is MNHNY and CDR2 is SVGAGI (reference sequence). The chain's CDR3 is CASSPAGYSGNTIYF. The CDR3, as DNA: TGTGCCAGCAGTCCAGCGGGGTACTCTGGAAACACCATATATTTT.

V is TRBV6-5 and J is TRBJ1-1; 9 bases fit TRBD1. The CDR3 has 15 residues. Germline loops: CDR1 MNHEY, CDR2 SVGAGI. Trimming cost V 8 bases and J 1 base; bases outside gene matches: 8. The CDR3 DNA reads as TGTGCCAGCCTTACAGGGGGCGCCGGGAACACTGAAGCTTTCTTT. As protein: CASLTGGAGNTEAFF.

CDR3 region: CASSPGGTSGIGELFF. The CDR3 DNA is TGTGCCAGCAGCCCAGGTGGGACTAGCGGAATCGGGGAGCTGTTTTTT. The J gene is TRBJ2-2, the V gene TRBV7-9; 11 nucleotides agree with TRBD2. Per the germline V gene, CDR1 is SEHNR and CDR2 is FQNEAQ (reference sequence). V dropped 5 bases and J dropped 7; count of bases not matched to a gene: 9. This CDR3 region has 16 residues. The variable domain in full, completed from reference TRBV7-9 and TRBJ2-2, reads DTGVSQNPRHKITKRGQNVTFRCDPISEHNRLYWYRQTLGQGPEFLTYFQNEAQLEKSRLLSDRFSAERPKGSFSTLEIQRTEQGDSAMYLCASSPGGTSGIGELFFGEGSRLTVL.

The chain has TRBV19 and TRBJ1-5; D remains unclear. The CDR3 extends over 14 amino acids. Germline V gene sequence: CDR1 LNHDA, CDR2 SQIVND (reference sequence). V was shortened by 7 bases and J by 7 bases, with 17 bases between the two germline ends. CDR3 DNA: TGTGCCAGTATAGCTCTATCCTCCGGGCAGCCCCAGCATTTT. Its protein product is CASIALSSGQPQHF.

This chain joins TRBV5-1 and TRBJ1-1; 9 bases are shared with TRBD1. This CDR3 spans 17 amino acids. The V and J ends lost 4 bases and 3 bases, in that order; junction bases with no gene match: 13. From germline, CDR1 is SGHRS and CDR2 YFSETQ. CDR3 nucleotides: TGCGCCAGCAGCCTGGACAGGGGCCGGACGGGGGACACTGAAGCTTTCTTT. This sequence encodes CASSLDRGRTGDTEAFF.

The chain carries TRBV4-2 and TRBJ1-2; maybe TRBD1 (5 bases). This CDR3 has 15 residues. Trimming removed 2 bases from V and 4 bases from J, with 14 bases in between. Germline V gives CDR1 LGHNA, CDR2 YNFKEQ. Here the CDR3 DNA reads TGTGCCAGCAGCCAAAATGTGGGGCATACCTATGGCTACACCTTC. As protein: CASSQNVGHTYGYTF.

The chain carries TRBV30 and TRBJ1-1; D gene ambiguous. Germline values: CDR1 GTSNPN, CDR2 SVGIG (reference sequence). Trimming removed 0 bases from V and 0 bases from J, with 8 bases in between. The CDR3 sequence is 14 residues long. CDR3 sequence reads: CAWSVHLMNTEAFF. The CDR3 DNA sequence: TGTGCCTGGAGTGTACACCTCATGAACACTGAAGCTTTCTTT.

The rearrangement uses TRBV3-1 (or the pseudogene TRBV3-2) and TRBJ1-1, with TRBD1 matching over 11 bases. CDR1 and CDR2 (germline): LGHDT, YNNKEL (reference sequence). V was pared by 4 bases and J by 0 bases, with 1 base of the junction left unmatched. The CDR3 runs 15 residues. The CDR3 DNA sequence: TGTGCCAGCAGCCGGGACAGGGGGATGAACACTGAAGCTTTCTTT. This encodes CASSRDRGMNTEAFF.

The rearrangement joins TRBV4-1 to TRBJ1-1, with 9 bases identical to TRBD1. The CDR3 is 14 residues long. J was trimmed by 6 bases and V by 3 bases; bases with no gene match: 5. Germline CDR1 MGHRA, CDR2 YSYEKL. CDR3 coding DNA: TGCGCCAGCAGCCAGGGACAGGGATTCCCTGAAGCTTTCTTT. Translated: CASSQGQGFPEAFF.

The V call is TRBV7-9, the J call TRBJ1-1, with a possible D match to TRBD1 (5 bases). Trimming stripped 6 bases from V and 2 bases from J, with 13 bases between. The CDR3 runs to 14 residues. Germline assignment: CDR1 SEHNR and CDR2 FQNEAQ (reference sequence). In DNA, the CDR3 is TGTGCCAGCAGGTCCCCAGGGTATAACACTGAAGCTTTCTTT. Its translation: CASRSPGYNTEAFF.

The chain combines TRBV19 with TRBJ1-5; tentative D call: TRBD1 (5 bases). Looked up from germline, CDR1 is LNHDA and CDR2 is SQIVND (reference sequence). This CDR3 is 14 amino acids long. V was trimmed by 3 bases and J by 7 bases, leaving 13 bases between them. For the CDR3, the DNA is TGTGCCAGTAGTATCAGTGCAGGGAGGCAGCCCCAGCATTTT. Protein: CASSISAGRQPQHF.

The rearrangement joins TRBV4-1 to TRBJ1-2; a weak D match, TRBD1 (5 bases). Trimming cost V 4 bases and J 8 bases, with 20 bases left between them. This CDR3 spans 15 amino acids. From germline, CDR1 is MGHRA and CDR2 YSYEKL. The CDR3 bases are TGCGCCAGCAGCCTAGGGGCGGGGGGGAGAGAAGGCTACACCTTC. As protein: CASSLGAGGREGYTF.

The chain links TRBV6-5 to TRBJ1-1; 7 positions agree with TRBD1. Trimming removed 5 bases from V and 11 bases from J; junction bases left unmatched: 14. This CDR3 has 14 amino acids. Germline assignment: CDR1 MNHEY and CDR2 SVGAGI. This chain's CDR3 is CASSHGLTGSNAFF. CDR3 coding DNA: TGTGCCAGCAGTCACGGCCTGACAGGGAGTAACGCTTTCTTT.

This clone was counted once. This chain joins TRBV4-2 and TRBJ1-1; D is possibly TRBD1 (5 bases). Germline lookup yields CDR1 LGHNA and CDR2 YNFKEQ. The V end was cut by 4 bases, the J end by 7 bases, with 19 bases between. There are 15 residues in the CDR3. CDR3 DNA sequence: TGTGCCAGCAGCCTTGGGACCCACTCGGGGGTTGAAGCTTTCTTT. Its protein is CASSLGTHSGVEAFF.

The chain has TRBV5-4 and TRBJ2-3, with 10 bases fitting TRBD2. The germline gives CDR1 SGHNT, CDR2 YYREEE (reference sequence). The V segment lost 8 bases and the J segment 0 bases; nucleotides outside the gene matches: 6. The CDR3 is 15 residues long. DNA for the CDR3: TGTGCCAGTTTTAGCGGGGGGCCGAGCACAGATACGCAGTATTTT. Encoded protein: CASFSGGPSTDTQYF.